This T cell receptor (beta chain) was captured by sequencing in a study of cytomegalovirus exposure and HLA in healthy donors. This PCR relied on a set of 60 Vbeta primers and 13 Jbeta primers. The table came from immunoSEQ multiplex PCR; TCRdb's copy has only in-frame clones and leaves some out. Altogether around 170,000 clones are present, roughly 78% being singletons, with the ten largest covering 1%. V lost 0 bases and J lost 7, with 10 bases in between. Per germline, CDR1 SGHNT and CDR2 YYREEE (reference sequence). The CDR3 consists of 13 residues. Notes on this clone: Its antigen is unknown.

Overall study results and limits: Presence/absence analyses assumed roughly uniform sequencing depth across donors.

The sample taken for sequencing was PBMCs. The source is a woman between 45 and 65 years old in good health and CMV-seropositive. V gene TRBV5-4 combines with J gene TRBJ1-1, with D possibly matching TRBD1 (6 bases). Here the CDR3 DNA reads TGTGCCAGCAGCTTGGCCTCGGACAGTGAAGCTTTCTTT. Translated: CASSLASDSEAFF.